This paragraph covers one TCR beta chain sequence. Profiled with immunoSEQ multiplex PCR; TCRdb holds only in-frame clones, not every one. Here the sample spans 200,000 to 300,000 clones, approximately 88% being singletons. The data are from a study of blood T cell repertoires in COVID-19. The trim removed 4 bases at V and 2 bases at J, leaving 6 bases unmatched. Germline V CDR1 and CDR2: SGHKS, YYEKEE (reference sequence). The CDR3 has 16 amino acids. This clonotype was obtained from a woman aged 30 to 39 with acute or convalescent COVID-19. This chain links TRBV5-5 with TRBJ2-1, with TRBD2 identical over 10 bases. Sequences were obtained from peripheral blood. CDR3 sequence (DNA): TGTGCCAGCAGCCCGCCGGGACTAGCGACCTACAATGAGCAGTTCTTC. Translating gives CASSPPGLATYNEQFF.